Below are 5 T cell receptor beta chains sequenced from a single sample in a study of OX40 agonist ivuxolimab in advanced cancers. The repertoire was sequenced with immunoSEQ multiplex PCR; TCRdb's copy has only in-frame clones and lacks some. The data hold 15,000 or so clones, with 80% observed a single time. The input for sequencing was CD4+ or CD8+ T cells sorted from blood, taken in a trial of the OX40 agonist ivuxolimab. All receptors derive from an adult with an advanced solid tumor such as melanoma, head and neck, liver or kidney cancer.

V and J are TRBV7-6 and TRBJ2-2; D might be TRBD1 (8 bases). This CDR3 spans 17 amino acids. V dropped 0 bases and J dropped 3 bases, with 14 bases sitting between them. CDR1 is SGHVS, CDR2 FNYEAQ, per germline. CDR3 nucleotides: TGTGCCAGCAGCTTAGCGCGGACAGGGAGGGACACCGGGGAGCTGTTTTTT. This gives the protein CASSLARTGRDTGELFF.

V gene TRBV7-8 combines with J gene TRBJ2-5; no reliable D call. The CDR3 is made up of 11 amino acids. Germline V lookup: CDR1 SGHVS, CDR2 FQNEAQ. The germline V and J ends were trimmed by 2 bases and 5 bases, with 3 bases remaining between them. As DNA, the CDR3 is TGTGCCAGCAGCTTAATGGAGACCCAGTACTTC. It translates to CASSLMETQYF.

Comments on this clone: The sample contains more than one DNA sequence encoding this CDR3. The V gene is TRBV27, the J gene TRBJ2-1; no firm D call. The CDR3 extends over 11 amino acids. Trimming left V 5 bases short and J 2 bases short, with 1 base between. Germline CDR1 MNHEY, CDR2 SMNVEV (reference sequence). In DNA, the CDR3 is TGTGCCAGCAGTGCCTACAATGAGCAGTTCTTC. It encodes CASSAYNEQFF.

V usage is TRBV5-1 and J usage is TRBJ2-7, with 7 bases aligning to TRBD1. CDR3 length: 15 amino acids. CDR1 SGHRS and CDR2 YFSETQ come from the germline V gene. The trim removed 4 bases at V and 3 bases at J, leaving 10 bases unmatched. The CDR3 spells CASSLKQGKLYEQYF. In DNA form, the CDR3 reads TGCGCCAGCAGCCTGAAACAGGGGAAACTCTACGAGCAGTACTTC.

This clone was recorded once. The rearrangement uses TRBV7-3 and TRBJ2-3; possibly TRBD2 for D (7 bases). This CDR3 spans 16 amino acids. V was pared by 5 bases and J by 0 bases, with 15 bases between. Germline CDR1 is SGHTA and CDR2 is FQGTGA. Written as DNA, the CDR3 is TGTGCCAGCAGCCCCCTAGGGGGGGGTAGCACAGATACGCAGTATTTT. Translating gives CASSPLGGGSTDTQYF.